This TCR beta chain was observed in a study of blood T cells in healthy people across ages. A note on this clonotype: What it binds is unknown.

The use of a sample-barcoded 5' primer and a J-beta primer mix characterized a second PCR of roughly 7 to 11 cycles. TCRdb ran MiXCR on the 5' RACE reads and lists one entry per CDR3 protein. This sample has 600,000 to 800,000 distinct CDR3 sequences, with more than 20% found just once. Unmatched junction bases numbered 10, after V lost 3 bases and J lost 5 bases. CDR1 and CDR2 (germline): LGHNA, YNFKEQ. The CDR3 runs to 16 residues. Study-level findings and limits: Older individuals had lower TCR beta diversity per million T cells (the decline was roughly linear).

This chain uses TRBV4-2 with TRBJ2-5, with TRBD1 matching 9 bases. The sequenced sample was blood. The clonotype was recovered from a man in his 70s in good health. In DNA form, the CDR3 reads TGTGCCAGCAGCCATGACAGGGGGAGTTTGTTGGAGACCCAGTACTTC. It yields the protein CASSHDRGSLLETQYF.